A single T cell receptor beta chain is shown here with its context. This clonotype was counted between two and nine times. Its antigen is not yet known. Base qualities are not at hand, and no much larger clone is one base apart. This record comes from a study of response to subunit inactivated influenza vaccine listed by TCRdb under 2018. Turning to the overall study: Deep quantitative T cell receptor repertoire profiling was used in the study to track responses to a trivalent subunit inactivated influenza vaccine. Study-level results and caveats: It was suggested by the authors that each seasonal influenza vaccination may recruit only a limited number of new T cells.

Libraries were constructed by RT-PCR. The instrument given in TCRdb is Illumina HiSeq 2500. The public reads were quality trimmed at Q25 with fastp and then assembled into clones with MiXCR by TCRdb, keeping productive beta chains. CDR3 protein duplicates are merged, each entry listing the most common genes and DNA. Here the sample has about 700,000 distinct CDR3 sequences; approximately 15% occur a single time. The ten largest clones add up to approximately 7% of the sample. Taken from the germline V gene, the CDR1 and CDR2 loops are MNHEY and SVGEGT. V trim: 2 bases; J trim: 3 bases; unmatched bases: 18. Including the terminal cysteine and phenylalanine, the CDR3 comprises 20 residues. This entry keeps only the CDR3 DNA: 60 bases, framed from base 1.

Sequencing was performed on PBMCs from blood, taken roughly 2 weeks before vaccination. This sequence uses TRBV6-2 or TRBV6-3 and TRBJ2-5, with 10 bases in between that match TRBD2. The sequence was obtained from a man in his forties or fifties who received an inactivated influenza vaccine. Donor details come from another sample of the same person, matched by shared clones. The DNA is TGTGCCAGCAGTTACAGGAACCGGGCTGCGCGGACTAGCGGAAAAGAGACCCAGTACTTC. Protein translation: CASSYRNRAARTSGKETQYF.